The 30 T cell receptor beta chains below all came from one sample that was sequenced in a study of OX40 agonist ivuxolimab in advanced cancers. The receptor library was made with the immunoSEQ multiplex PCR assay. TCRdb obtained this table from immuneACCESS and retained in-frame rearrangements with V and J assigned. These tables miss some clones; where compared with another copy, unresolved V genes account for less than half of the shortfall, and the remainder is unexplained. The sample records about 78,000 clones, around 91% of which are singletons. The ten largest clones add up to roughly 2.8% of the sample. The sample in question was CD4+ or CD8+ T cells sorted from blood, obtained in a trial of the OX40 agonist ivuxolimab. The receptor set was obtained from an adult with an advanced solid tumor such as melanoma, head and neck, liver or kidney cancer.

The gene calls are TRBV5-1 and TRBJ2-5, with 9 bases lining up with TRBD1. V lost 2 bases, J lost 2 bases, and 10 bases stayed unmatched. There are 17 residues in the CDR3. In germline, CDR1 is SGHRS, CDR2 YFSETQ. The CDR3 coding sequence is TGCGCCAGCAGCTTTTGGACAGGGGCTCCCTCTCAAGAGACCCAGTACTTC. Translation gives CASSFWTGAPSQETQYF.

There are a few counts of this clone. V is TRBV5-1 and J is TRBJ1-5; D unresolved. From germline, CDR1 is SGHRS and CDR2 YFSETQ. The CDR3 totals 13 residues. V was pared by 0 bases and J by 6 bases, with 7 bases between. DNA for the CDR3: TGCGCCAGCAGCTTGGTCCCCGGTCAGCCCCAGCATTTT. Its translation: CASSLVPGQPQHF.

V usage is TRBV2 and J usage is TRBJ2-2, with no clear D. This CDR3 comprises 14 residues. The germline V and J ends were trimmed by 2 bases and 5 bases, with 9 bases remaining between them. Germline V gene data show CDR1 as SNHLY and CDR2 as FYNNEI. The CDR3 DNA follows: TGTGCCAGCAGTGAACTTAGGGATACCGGGGAGCTGTTTTTT. This encodes CASSELRDTGELFF.

This sequence joins TRBV30 and TRBJ1-2; D not certain. CDR1 and CDR2 from the germline V gene are GTSNPN and SVGIG (reference sequence). V was cut by 2 bases and J by 2 bases, with 9 bases left in between. The CDR3 runs 13 residues. The CDR3: CAWSLAVNYGYTF. DNA for the CDR3: TGTGCCTGGAGTTTGGCAGTAAACTATGGCTACACCTTC.

J is TRBJ2-1 and V is TRBV7-2; D remains ambiguous. Trimming stripped 4 bases from V and 2 bases from J, with 3 bases between. The CDR3 has 12 residues. Germline V CDR1 and CDR2: SGHTA, FQGNSA. CDR3 sequence: CASSSTYNEQFF. CDR3 nucleotide sequence: TGTGCCAGCAGCTCCACCTACAATGAGCAGTTCTTC.

The chain links TRBV6-1 to TRBJ1-3; unclear D gene. Per the germline V gene, CDR1 is MNHNS and CDR2 is SASEGT. The CDR3 is 11 residues long. With 5 bases removed from V and 14 bases from J, the gap between germline ends came to 13 bases. The CDR3 nucleotides read TGTGCCAGCAGTTACCAAGATCTGGTATATTTT. Translation gives CASSYQDLVYF.

The chain is built from TRBV5-1 and TRBJ1-5, with D maybe TRBD1 (5 bases). The CDR3 totals 13 residues. Between the trimmed V and J ends, which lost 4 bases and 6 bases, there was a span of 11 bases. Germline-derived CDR1 and CDR2 are SGHRS and YFSETQ. CDR3 sequence: CASSRDPSQPQHF. The CDR3 DNA follows: TGCGCCAGCAGCCGGGACCCCAGTCAGCCCCAGCATTTT.

V usage is TRBV10-3 and J usage is TRBJ2-7; 10 bases agree with TRBD2. The length of the CDR3 is 15 residues. Trimming cost V 4 bases and J 3 bases; bases outside gene matches: 6. The germline gives CDR1 ENHRY, CDR2 SYGVKD. The CDR3 DNA reads as TGTGCCATCAGTGTTCAGCGGGAGGGATTCTACGAGCAGTACTTC. This gives the protein CAISVQREGFYEQYF.

The rearrangement joins TRBV11-2 to TRBJ1-2, with 12 bases identical to TRBD1. CDR1 SGHAT and CDR2 FQNNGV come from the germline V gene. V lost 5 bases to trimming and J lost 3 bases; unmatched junction nucleotides: 7. This CDR3 comprises 16 residues. The CDR3 loop is CASSVGTGGPHYGYTF. The CDR3 DNA sequence: TGTGCCAGCAGCGTAGGGACAGGGGGCCCGCACTATGGCTACACCTTC. Drawing the rest from reference TRBV11-2 and TRBJ1-2, the complete variable domain is EAGVAQSPRYKIIEKRQSVAFWCNPISGHATLYWYQQILGQGPKLLIQFQNNGVVDDSQLPKDRFSAERLKGVDSTLKIQPAKLEDSAVYLCASSVGTGGPHYGYTFGSGTRLTVV.

The CDR3 is CASSAVDLQETQYF. The CDR3 nucleotides read TGTGCCAGCAGCGCGGTGGACCTCCAAGAGACCCAGTACTTC. The V call is TRBV9, the J call TRBJ2-5; D unclear. The CDR3 spans 14 residues. V was cut by 3 bases and J by 1 base, with 10 bases left in between. From germline, CDR1 is SGDLS and CDR2 YYNGEE.

Here the CDR3 reads CASSAGGMGTLYNEQFF. In nucleotides, the CDR3 is TGCGCCAGCAGCGCCGGCGGAATGGGGACCCTCTACAATGAGCAGTTCTTC. The V and J genes are TRBV5-1 and TRBJ2-1, with D perhaps TRBD1 or TRBD2 (5 bases each). Trimming stripped 4 bases from V and 3 bases from J, with 20 bases between. This CDR3 has 17 residues. The germline gives CDR1 SGHRS, CDR2 YFSETQ.

This chain joins TRBV4-1 and TRBJ1-4; D uncertain. The CDR3 is made up of 14 amino acids. Trimming removed 1 base from V and 8 bases from J, with 11 bases in between. The germline V gene encodes CDR1 MGHRA and CDR2 YSYEKL. CDR3: CASSQVFFREKLFF. Written as DNA, the CDR3 is TGCGCCAGCAGCCAAGTGTTTTTCCGGGAAAAACTGTTTTTT.

This chain joins TRBV28 and TRBJ2-1; TRBD2 is a possible D gene (6 bases). The CDR3 runs 15 residues. The germline V gene has CDR1 MDHEN and CDR2 SYDVKM. Trimming pared 5 bases from V and 7 bases from J, leaving 18 bases between. For the CDR3, the DNA is TGTGCCAGCAGTCCCGGGGGTAATCCACTTAATGAGCAGTTCTTC. Translated, it gives CASSPGGNPLNEQFF.

V gene TRBV4-1 combines with J gene TRBJ2-3, with D perhaps TRBD1 or TRBD2 (5 bases each). The CDR3 loop spans 15 amino acids. The V gene lost 4 bases and the J gene lost 4 bases, with 15 bases spanning the gap. Germline CDR1 is MGHRA and CDR2 is YSYEKL. The CDR3 DNA sequence: TGCGCCAGCAGCCCCTCCGGTGGGGGTGCAGATACGCAGTATTTT. This sequence encodes CASSPSGGGADTQYF.

The rearrangement uses TRBV11-2 and TRBJ2-7; D unclear. The CDR3 runs 14 residues. Trimming removed 5 bases from V and 0 bases from J, with 11 bases in between. Germline V gene lookup returns CDR1 SGHAT and CDR2 FQNNGV. CDR3 coding DNA: TGTGCCAGCAGCCTCTCTGGCACCTCCTACGAGCAGTACTTC. Its protein product is CASSLSGTSYEQYF.

This chain uses TRBV2 with TRBJ2-2; TRBD1 or TRBD2 may be the D gene (6 bases each). CDR3 length equals 16 residues. Germline loops: CDR1 SNHLY, CDR2 FYNNEI. Trimming pared 3 bases from V and 4 bases from J, leaving 15 bases between. The CDR3 loop reads CASSEWGLAPTGELFF. In nucleotides, the CDR3 is TGTGCCAGCAGTGAGTGGGGGCTAGCGCCCACCGGGGAGCTGTTTTTT.

This chain links TRBV5-1 with TRBJ2-6, with D tentatively TRBD1 (6 bases). CDR3 length: 17 amino acids. Germline CDR1 reads SGHRS; CDR2 reads YFSETQ. Between the trimmed V and J ends, which lost 0 bases and 1 base, there was a span of 11 bases. The CDR3, as DNA: TGCGCCAGCAGCTTGGTCTTCAGGGGATCTGGGGCCAACGTCCTGACTTTC. Its protein is CASSLVFRGSGANVLTF.

The genes are TRBV19 and TRBJ1-4; D gene unclear. The CDR3 contains 16 residues. The germline V gene encodes CDR1 LNHDA and CDR2 SQIVND (reference sequence). With 6 bases removed from V and 4 bases from J, the gap between germline ends came to 18 bases. The CDR3 region is CASSPPAGVHNEKLFF. Here the CDR3 DNA reads TGTGCCAGTAGCCCGCCCGCAGGCGTTCATAATGAAAAACTGTTTTTT.

The chain links TRBV18 to TRBJ1-3; tentatively, D is TRBD1 (5 bases). This CDR3 spans 16 amino acids. V shed 0 bases and J shed 2 bases, with 11 bases lying between them. CDR1 is KGHSH and CDR2 is LQKENI in the germline V gene. CDR3 residues: CASSPPPGRAGNTIYF. DNA for the CDR3: TGTGCCAGCTCACCACCGCCAGGGAGGGCTGGAAACACCATATATTTT.

The chain has TRBV29-1 and TRBJ2-7; possibly TRBD2 for D (6 bases). V was trimmed by 7 bases and J by 2 bases, leaving 21 bases between them. Germline V gene data show CDR1 as SQVTM and CDR2 as ANQGSEA. The CDR3 contains 15 residues. The chain's CDR3 is CSAEGSGPSPYEQYF. The CDR3 nucleotides are TGCAGCGCCGAGGGTAGCGGCCCATCCCCCTACGAGCAGTACTTC.

The V and J genes are TRBV18 and TRBJ2-1; 13 bases are shared with TRBD2. This CDR3 comprises 16 residues. Germline V CDR1 and CDR2: KGHSH, LQKENI. V lost 4 bases and J lost 7; bases outside the gene matches: 7. CDR3 DNA sequence: TGTGCCAGCTCACTCAGGGGACTAGCGGGAATAAATGAGCAGTTCTTC. It codes for CASSLRGLAGINEQFF.

This chain uses TRBV7-2 with TRBJ2-1, with 9 bases fitting TRBD1. From germline, CDR1 is SGHTA and CDR2 FQGNSA. Trimming removed 6 bases from V and 5 bases from J; junction bases left unmatched: 5. The CDR3 extends over 14 amino acids. The CDR3, as DNA: TGTGCCAGCAGTTTCCGGACAGGGGACAATGAGCAGTTCTTC. It specifies CASSFRTGDNEQFF.

The chain has TRBV5-1 and TRBJ2-5; TRBD2 agrees at 15 bases. From germline, CDR1 is SGHRS and CDR2 YFSETQ. The CDR3 length is 16 residues. Unmatched junction bases numbered 4, after V lost 2 bases and J lost 5 bases. The CDR3 region has the DNA TGCGCCAGCAGCTTAGGACTAGCGGGGGGGCGTGAGACCCAGTACTTC. Translating it yields CASSLGLAGGRETQYF.

The chain links TRBV6-6 to TRBJ1-1; TRBD1 might be the D (5 bases). Germline loops: CDR1 MNHNY, CDR2 SVGAGI (reference sequence). The CDR3 spans 13 residues. V gave up 4 bases and J gave up 1 base, with 7 bases separating them. In nucleotides, the CDR3 is TGTGCCAGCAGTTCCCAGGGGAACACTGAAGCTTTCTTT. This codes for CASSSQGNTEAFF.

The V and J genes are TRBV19 and TRBJ2-1, with D unresolved. CDR1 LNHDA and CDR2 SQIVND come from the germline V gene (reference sequence). Trimming took off 6 bases at V and 9 bases at J, with 12 bases between the two ends. The CDR3 runs to 12 residues. CDR3 protein: CASSGQVGEQFF. In DNA, the CDR3 is TGTGCCAGTAGCGGGCAGGTCGGTGAGCAGTTCTTC.

The V call is TRBV6-5, the J call TRBJ1-2; TRBD1 matches 8 bases. This CDR3 spans 15 amino acids. CDR1 and CDR2 from the germline V gene are MNHEY and SVGAGI. With V trimmed by 6 bases and J by 3 bases, 9 bases remained unmatched. The CDR3 region is CASSRDRRPHYGYTF. CDR3 in DNA: TGTGCCAGCAGCAGGGACAGGCGGCCCCACTATGGCTACACCTTC.

The rearrangement links TRBV7-9 to TRBJ2-7, with 7 positions matching TRBD1. Germline V gives CDR1 SEHNR, CDR2 FQNEAQ (reference sequence). Trimming removed 5 bases from V and 0 bases from J; junction bases left unmatched: 4. CDR3 length: 14 residues. Here the CDR3 reads CASSPSGGSYEQYF. In DNA form, the CDR3 reads TGTGCCAGCAGCCCGTCAGGGGGCTCCTACGAGCAGTACTTC.

The chain carries TRBV19 and TRBJ1-1; 9 positions agree with TRBD1. The V gene end was trimmed by 4 bases and the J gene end by 4 bases; junction bases not matched to a gene: 4. The CDR3 totals 14 residues. The V gene's germline CDR1 is LNHDA and CDR2 SQIVND (reference sequence). As DNA, the CDR3 is TGTGCCAGTAGTAGGGGACAGGGTAGCACTGAAGCTTTCTTT. This sequence encodes CASSRGQGSTEAFF.

The chain employs TRBV5-6 and TRBJ1-2; D call uncertain. Germline V gene lookup returns CDR1 SGHDT and CDR2 YYEEEE. The CDR3 sequence is 12 residues long. V lost 4 bases, J lost 2 bases, and 6 bases lay in between. The CDR3 is CASSETNYGYTF. The CDR3 DNA sequence: TGTGCCAGCAGCGAGACAAACTATGGCTACACCTTC.

The chain recombines TRBV7-2 with TRBJ2-1, with 10 bases matching TRBD2. The CDR3 is made up of 14 amino acids. Germline trimming cut 5 bases from V and 6 bases from J; bases unmatched to any gene: 4. CDR1 is SGHTA, CDR2 FQGNSA, per germline. CDR3 in DNA: TGTGCCAGCAGCCCTAGCGGGAGAACCAATGAGCAGTTCTTC. The encoded protein is CASSPSGRTNEQFF.